This T cell receptor beta chain is from a study of shared clonotypes between healthy human individuals. Overall study context: The study enrolled two women and a few men aged 18 to 49. CD4 naive cells filled three plates per donor, CD4 memory three, CD8 naive two and CD8 memory one.

Germline CDR1 SGHTA, CDR2 FQGNSA. The V and J ends lost 0 bases and 0 bases respectively, with 8 bases between them. CDR3 length: 15 amino acids. Details on this clone: Its target is not known. In the same sample, other DNA sequences code for this CDR3.

Overall study findings and caveats: Compared with clonotypes that all four donors shared, non-shared clonotypes had lower generation probabilities. In a few donors, about 5% of naive CD4 clonotypes appeared in common.

Generated by immunoSEQ multiplex PCR, the TCRdb table keeps only in-frame clones and is missing some. The table lists over a million clones, approximately 72% of them singletons. Sequencing was performed on memory CD4+ T cells sorted from blood. As for subset: CD45RA-negative fraction. This clonotype was sampled from a man aged 18 to 30 in good health. The V call is TRBV7-2, the J call TRBJ1-1, with D maybe TRBD1 (6 bases). CDR3 protein: CASSLATGLNTEAFF. CDR3 sequence (DNA): TGTGCCAGCAGCTTAGCTACAGGGTTGAACACTGAAGCTTTCTTT.